Listed here are 19 T cell receptor beta chains from one sample, sequenced in a study of regulatory T cells in long-lasting Graves disease. Time point denoted: persistent/refractory GD, antithyroid drugs over 5 years with positive TRAb. The TCR library was made from RNA extracted from PBMCs. With iRepertoire HTBI primers and Arm-PCR of CDR3 regions, TCR beta libraries were built. One entry per CDR3 protein, called by TCRdb with MiXCR from the multiplex PCR reads. The sample yields 700,000 or so distinct CDR3 sequences, 30% seen once. The sequenced sample was peripheral blood mononuclear cells (PBMCs), obtained when the disease was refractory, from a patient treated with antithyroid drugs. Receptors originate from a female donor with Graves disease.

With respect to this clonotype: A much bigger clone sits one base away, suggesting this may be a read error. The chain has TRBV12-3 or TRBV12-4 and TRBJ1-6; 7 bases are shared with TRBD1. This CDR3 is 12 amino acids long. As DNA, the CDR3 is TGTGCCAACAGTTTAGGGGGCTCACCCCTCCACTTT. This encodes CANSLGGSPLHF.

V and J are TRBV5-1 and TRBJ1-3, with D uncertain. This CDR3 region has 14 residues. The V end was cut by 4 bases, the J end by 4 bases, with 12 bases between. CDR1 and CDR2 (germline): SGHRS, YFSETQ. The CDR3 protein is CASSPLEFGNTIYF. The CDR3 region has the DNA TGCGCCAGCAGCCCGCTAGAATTCGGAAACACCATATATTTT.

V is TRBV3-1 and J is TRBJ1-1, with a weak D call TRBD1 (5 bases). Germline CDR1 and CDR2: LGHDT and YNNKEL (reference sequence). The CDR3 runs to 13 residues. Trimming took 2 bases from V and 7 from J, leaving 11 bases between them. CDR3 protein: CASSQRGGSEAFF. CDR3 bases: TGTGCCAGCAGCCAACGGGGGGGGAGTGAAGCTTTCTTT.

The chain is built from TRBV9 and TRBJ1-4; D gene uncertain. Per the germline V gene, CDR1 is SGDLS and CDR2 is YYNGEE. The CDR3 extends over 15 amino acids. V shed 2 bases and J shed 0 bases, with 8 bases lying between them. The CDR3 DNA is TGTGCCAGCAGCGTCGGCACCACAACTAATGAAAAACTGTTTTTT. Protein sequence: CASSVGTTTNEKLFF.

This clonotype was observed a handful of times. The V gene is TRBV6-1, the J gene TRBJ2-4; perhaps TRBD2 as D (6 bases). The CDR3 runs to 16 residues. Germline V CDR1 and CDR2: MNHNS, SASEGT. Trimming left V 7 bases short and J 0 bases short, with 16 bases between. For the CDR3, the DNA is TGTGCCAGCACGGGCGCTAGCGACCTAGCCAAAAACATTCAGTACTTC. Residues: CASTGASDLAKNIQYF.

V usage is TRBV12-3 or TRBV12-4 and J usage is TRBJ1-1; D remains ambiguous. V lost 7 bases to trimming and J lost 1 base, with 13 bases between them. This CDR3 region has 14 residues. The CDR3 DNA follows: TGTGCCAGCACTCCGAGGGCCCGGAACACTGAAGCTTTCTTT. Amino acids: CASTPRARNTEAFF.

This chain uses TRBV6-1 with TRBJ1-5, with D perhaps matching TRBD1 (5 bases). The CDR3 is made up of 14 amino acids. Trimming shortened V by 6 bases and J by 3 bases, and 12 bases separated the two germline ends. From germline, CDR1 is MNHNS and CDR2 SASEGT. The CDR3 sequence is CASRPGVNNQPQHF. CDR3 nucleotides: TGTGCCAGCAGGCCGGGGGTTAACAATCAGCCCCAGCATTTT.

The genes are TRBV20-1 and TRBJ1-5, with D possibly TRBD1 on 6 matching bases. The V gene's germline CDR1 is DFQATT and CDR2 SNEGSKA (reference sequence). The CDR3 runs 13 residues. V was shortened by 4 bases and J by 8 bases, with 15 bases between the two germline ends. CDR3 bases: TGCAGTGCTACAACCGGGACAAAGAAGCCCCAGCATTTT. Translating it yields CSATTGTKKPQHF.

A few counts support this clonotype. The gene calls are TRBV20-1 and TRBJ1-1; D is undetermined. The V and J ends lost 3 bases and 0 bases respectively, with 11 bases between them. This CDR3 contains 14 residues. The germline V gene encodes CDR1 DFQATT and CDR2 SNEGSKA (reference sequence). CDR3 region: CSASGGLLNTEAFF. In DNA form, the CDR3 reads TGCAGTGCTAGTGGAGGCCTTTTGAACACTGAAGCTTTCTTT.

This chain joins TRBV6-1 and TRBJ2-7; 13 bases are a match to TRBD2. The V and J ends lost 6 bases and 5 bases, in that order; junction bases with no gene match: 4. This CDR3 contains 14 residues. The germline CDR1 and CDR2 sequences are MNHNS and SASEGT. The CDR3 loop reads CASRGTSGIHEQYF. DNA for the CDR3: TGTGCCAGCAGGGGGACTAGCGGGATCCACGAGCAGTACTTC.

This clonotype was seen a handful of times. The chain is built from TRBV29-1 and TRBJ1-2; D unresolved. The ends were cut back, 3 bases at V and 2 bases at J, with 10 bases in the middle. Germline CDR1 and CDR2: SQVTM and ANQGSEA. The CDR3 spans 13 residues. CDR3 residues: CSVDLFENYGYTF. DNA for the CDR3: TGCAGCGTTGATTTATTTGAGAACTATGGCTACACCTTC.

This clonotype has a count of ten or more. This chain uses TRBV12-3 or TRBV12-4 with TRBJ1-2; the D is unclear. Trimming shortened V by 5 bases and J by 4 bases, and 14 bases separated the two germline ends. The CDR3 has 14 residues. The CDR3 sequence is CASSPRGASYGYTF. For the CDR3, the DNA is TGTGCCAGCAGTCCCCGAGGAGCCTCCTATGGCTACACCTTC.

This clonotype was seen more than once but under ten times. The rearrangement uses TRBV19 and TRBJ1-1; the D gene is possibly TRBD1 (6 bases). Germline CDR1 LNHDA, CDR2 SQIVND (reference sequence). The CDR3 totals 14 residues. V lost 7 bases to trimming and J lost 5 bases, with 17 bases between them. This chain's CDR3 is CASIAQGGRTEAFF. The CDR3 bases are TGTGCCAGTATCGCACAGGGCGGTCGGACTGAAGCTTTCTTT.

There are a few counts of this clonotype. The J gene is TRBJ2-5, the V gene TRBV6-5; 16 bases map to TRBD2. The CDR3 consists of 21 residues. V was pared by 2 bases and J by 3 bases, with 15 bases of the junction left unmatched. The germline V gene has CDR1 MNHEY and CDR2 SVGAGI. The CDR3 nucleotides are TGTGCCAGCAGTTACACCTTCGGGACTAGCGGGAGGGGATCCGGCGAAGAGACCCAGTACTTC. Its protein product is CASSYTFGTSGRGSGEETQYF.

Comments on this clonotype: Sequence at one end of the junction differs from germline and may be a read error. The chain combines TRBV5-5 with TRBJ2-5; 12 bases agree with TRBD2. Germline V gene sequence: CDR1 SGHKS, CDR2 YYEKEE (reference sequence). This CDR3 has 15 residues. CDR3 sequence (DNA): TGTGCCAGCAGTTGGACTAGCGGGAATCAAGGGACCCAGTACTTC. Translation gives CASSWTSGNQGTQYF.

This clonotype has just one count. The rearrangement joins TRBV13 to TRBJ2-4, with D possibly TRBD2 on 6 matching bases. This CDR3 has 17 amino acids. The V and J ends lost 1 base and 3 bases respectively, with 16 bases between them. From germline, CDR1 is PRHDT and CDR2 FYEKMQ (reference sequence). The CDR3 sequence is CASSLEEGPLGKNIQYF. The CDR3 DNA is TGTGCCAGCAGCTTAGAGGAGGGGCCACTTGGCAAAAACATTCAGTACTTC.

This clonotype was detected once. CDR3 loop: CAWTTGWEAFF. The CDR3 nucleotides read TGTGCCTGGACGACAGGGTGGGAAGCTTTCTTT. The genes are TRBV30 and TRBJ1-1; 7 bases match TRBD1. Germline V gene data show CDR1 as GTSNPN and CDR2 as SVGIG (reference sequence). The CDR3 length is 11 residues. Trimming took 4 bases from V and 8 from J; bases not matched to a gene: 4.

V gene TRBV30 combines with J gene TRBJ1-6; 10 positions match TRBD1. The J segment lost 10 bases and the V segment lost 8 bases, leaving 11 bases of the junction unmatched. Germline V gives CDR1 GTSNPN, CDR2 SVGIG (reference sequence). The CDR3 has 14 amino acids. CDR3 loop: CAGTGARGDSPLHF. For the CDR3, the DNA is TGTGCCGGGACAGGGGCTCGAGGAGACTCACCCCTCCACTTT.

The chain combines TRBV29-1 with TRBJ2-2; TRBD2 aligns across 12 bases. The junction had 9 bases not matched to a gene; V was cut back by 4 bases and J by 3 bases. Germline V gene sequence: CDR1 SQVTM, CDR2 ANQGSEA. CDR3 length equals 17 residues. The CDR3 DNA sequence: TGCAGCGTTGTCTCTAGCGGGAGGGTGGGGGACACCGGGGAGCTGTTTTTT. Translation: CSVVSSGRVGDTGELFF.